This TCR beta chain was retrieved from a study of shared clonotypes between healthy human individuals (TCRdb year 2020). Looking at the study overall: Three men and a couple of women, aged 18 to 49 years, made up the cohort. Per donor, three plates each were used for CD4 naive and CD4 memory, two for CD8 naive, and one for CD8 memory. To estimate repertoire size and how much clonotypes are shared between individuals, the study performed deep sequencing of blood TCR repertoires from a few healthy adults. Different laboratories and diverse techniques were used to prepare libraries and sequence TCR repertoires, to increase sequencing depth and limit assay-specific biases. Each donor's leukapheresis produced roughly between about 0.8 and 8.9 billion PBMCs. What the study reported, not specific to this receptor: Incomplete sequencing was indicated by rarefaction of sorted-subset datasets, despite the large sequencing depth. Sampling was restricted to blood, and TCR repertoires in tissues likely differ from the TCR repertoires found in blood. Pairwise subsampling led to the expectation that sequencing depth would affect the degree of clonotype sharing among donors. Higher generation probabilities were observed for clonotypes shared by all four sorted-subset donors than for non-shared clonotypes. Approximately 5% of naive CD4, around 4% of naive CD8, roughly 2.5% of memory CD4, and 0.4% of memory CD8 clonotypes were shared across several donors. Because the study included a small number of donors, the genetic and exposure-history diversity represented was limited. Naive subsets generally had larger estimated clonotype richness than memory subsets.

CD8 naive samples were obtained by positive selection for CCR7 among CD45RO-negative cells, yielding a CD45RA+CCR7+ population from which TemRA cells were excluded. The donors were healthy, HIV-negative adults with no recently reported acute infections or vaccinations. Every donor was a Caucasian adult living in Nashville, Tennessee, USA. Blood was collected by leukapheresis, and PBMCs were isolated by Ficoll-Histopaque density gradient centrifugation and then cryopreserved in liquid nitrogen vapor phase. Analytical flow cytometry was used to check the purity and quantity of every magnetically sorted T cell population. Genomic DNA was isolated from each sorted fraction and quantified by UV absorbance on a Nanodrop 2000c. Remarks on this clone: Its antigen is currently not known. There are no base qualities to consult, and no much larger clone falls within one base.

Using the deep immunoSEQ assay, TCR CDR3 regions were amplified from genomic DNA by multiplex PCR. Genomic DNA extracted from each cell subset was distributed evenly over all wells of several immunoSEQ 96-well plates, and each plate served as one replicate. For sorted subsets, each replicate PCR was loaded with roughly 0.2 ug genomic DNA, equivalent to 32,000 or so T cell genomes. Purified libraries were measured with a Qubit 3.0 fluorometer, size-checked on a Bioanalyzer 2100, and measured again with the KAPA Library Quantification kit. A separate single-read 150-cycle Illumina NextSeq 550 flow cell was used to sequence each immunoSEQ 96-well plate. Concerning the study's data processing: Because the immunoSEQ output held only junctional sequences and lacked quality scores, the filtering could not match the filtering applied to full-length reads. To assign V/J genes and CDR3, sequences were annotated using PyIR, a Python wrapper for IgBLAST v1.9, with IMGT germline references. Any read was removed if the V/J assignment was weak (E-value above 1e-6), the CDR3 was missing, or the read contained stop codons, out-of-frame junctions, or ambiguous translated residues. V3J clonotypes were defined as sequences sharing an identical inferred V gene, J gene, and CDR3 amino acid sequence. To compute the percentage overlap between repertoires, the number of shared unique clonotypes was divided by the size of the smaller repertoire. Repertoire richness was assessed with RTK rarefaction, the Chao1 estimator, and Recon v2.1 estimates of unobserved clonotypes. For all TCRbeta clonotypes obtained by the gDNA method from a few donors, generation probabilities were computed with OLGA. The table was pulled from immuneACCESS by TCRdb, which kept in-frame rearrangements only. Such tables lose some clones; where checked, under half of the loss comes from unresolved V genes, and the rest has no known cause. Clone size and the V and J calls come from that table; the DNA yielded D and trimming. The sample data list fewer than 1 million clones, and 95% to 97% of these were observed just once. The top ten clones comprise over 0.2% of the sample.

At the junction V is shortened by 6 bases and J by 6 bases, with 12 bases in between. The germline V gene (reference sequence) yields SEHNR for CDR1 and FQNEAQ for CDR2. The CDR3 measures 12 amino acids from cysteine to phenylalanine. This entry keeps only the CDR3 DNA: 36 bases, framed from base 1. The TCR was taken from a young man in good health. The sequenced sample consisted of naive CD8+ T cells sorted from blood. The intended sense of this specimen's cell subset or site label: CD45RA+CCR7+. The sequence links TRBV7-9 to TRBJ2-7; the D gene identity is not certain. The CDR3 in this case is CASRGGYGEQYF. The DNA sequence reads TGTGCCAGCAGAGGTGGGTACGGCGAGCAGTACTTC.